The rows below give T cell receptor beta chains drawn from one sample of a study of identical twins. Via MiXCR, TCRdb re-called the 5' RACE reads, giving one row per CDR3 protein. The table has roughly 540,000 distinct CDR3 sequences, around 20% seen once. These data were also reused for a study on T cells expressing NK-cell markers.

Sequenced material: CD4+ T cells sorted from blood. These receptor sequences come from a woman between 18 and 29 years old in good health. Each CDR3 is given with its conserved first and last residue. D genes are given only for firm matches. Clone size is not always given. Where it is, it says once, few, many or a class for expanded clones.

D gene	J gene	V gene	clone size	CDR3 protein	CDR3 DNA
-	TRBJ1-2	TRBV4-2	few	CASSQPGGALPGGYTF	TGTGCCAGCAGCCAACCTGGGGGGGCGCTCCCCGGAGGCTACACCTTC
-	TRBJ1-1	TRBV20-1	-	CSARHTYTGAFF	TGCAGTGCTAGGCACACGTACACTGGAGCTTTCTTT
-	TRBJ1-2	TRBV20-1	few	CSARGDDGGYTF	TGCAGTGCTAGGGGGGATGATGGTGGCTACACCTTC
TRBD2	TRBJ2-7	TRBV5-1	few	CASSLGRRSGTSGSYEQYF	TGCGCCAGCAGCTTGGGTCGCAGAAGCGGGACTAGCGGGTCCTACGAGCAGTACTTC
TRBD2	TRBJ2-1	TRBV5-1	-	CASSLMALREGRNEQFF	TGCGCCAGCAGCTTAATGGCTTTGCGGGAGGGCCGAAATGAGCAGTTCTTC
-	TRBJ2-5	TRBV20-1	-	CSARFPTHAETQYF	TGCAGTGCTAGATTCCCTACACACGCGGAGACCCAGTACTTC
TRBD2	TRBJ2-1	TRBV6-5	few	CASSYRGRGVEQFF	TGTGCCAGCAGTTACCGCGGGAGGGGAGTTGAGCAGTTCTTC
TRBD1	TRBJ2-1	TRBV10-2	few	CASSGQGINEQFF	TGCGCCAGCAGTGGACAGGGGATTAATGAGCAGTTCTTC
TRBD1	TRBJ2-1	TRBV19	-	CASRGWVGTENNEQFF	TGTGCCAGTAGGGGATGGGTCGGGACAGAAAACAATGAGCAGTTCTTC
-	TRBJ2-2	TRBV7-9	-	CASTPGGTNTGELFF	TGTGCCAGCACCCCCGGCGGGACTAACACCGGGGAGCTGTTTTTT
TRBD2	TRBJ2-7	TRBV28	few	CASSSRLAGGPGEQYF	TGTGCCAGCAGTTCTAGACTAGCGGGAGGGCCGGGAGAGCAGTACTTC
TRBD2	TRBJ2-3	TRBV7-2	few	CASSFTSGRIDTQYF	TGTGCCAGCAGCTTCACGAGCGGGAGGATAGATACGCAGTATTTT
-	TRBJ2-5	TRBV7-2	-	CASSLVGGQRETQYF	TGTGCCAGCAGTCTAGTGGGTGGGCAACGAGAGACCCAGTACTTC
TRBD1	TRBJ2-3	TRBV9	-	CASSGRTGRTDTQYF	TGTGCCAGCAGCGGAAGGACAGGACGCACAGATACGCAGTATTTT
-	TRBJ1-1	TRBV12-3/TRBV12-4	few	CASILERNTEAFF	TGTGCCAGCATCCTTGAGAGGAACACTGAAGCTTTCTTT
TRBD2	TRBJ2-1	TRBV11-1	few	CASSLARAGESSYNEQFF	TGTGCCAGCAGCTTAGCTCGAGCGGGGGAGAGCTCCTACAATGAGCAGTTCTTC